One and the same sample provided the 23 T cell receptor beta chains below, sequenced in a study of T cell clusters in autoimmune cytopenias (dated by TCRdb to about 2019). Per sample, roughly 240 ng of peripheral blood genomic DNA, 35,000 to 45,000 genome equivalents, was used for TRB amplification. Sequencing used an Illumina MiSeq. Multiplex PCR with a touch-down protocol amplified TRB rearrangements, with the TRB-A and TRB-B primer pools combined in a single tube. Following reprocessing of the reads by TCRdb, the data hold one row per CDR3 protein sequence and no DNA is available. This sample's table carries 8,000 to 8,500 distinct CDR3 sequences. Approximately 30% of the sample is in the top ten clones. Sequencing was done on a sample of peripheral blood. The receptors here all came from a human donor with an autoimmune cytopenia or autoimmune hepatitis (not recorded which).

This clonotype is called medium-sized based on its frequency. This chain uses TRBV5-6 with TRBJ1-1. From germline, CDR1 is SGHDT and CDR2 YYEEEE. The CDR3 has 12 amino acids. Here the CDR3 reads CASSFGNTEAFF.

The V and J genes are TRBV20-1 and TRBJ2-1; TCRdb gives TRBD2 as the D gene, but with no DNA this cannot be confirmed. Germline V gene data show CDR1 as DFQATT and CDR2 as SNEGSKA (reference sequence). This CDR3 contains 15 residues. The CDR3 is CSARDGRSSGNEQFF.

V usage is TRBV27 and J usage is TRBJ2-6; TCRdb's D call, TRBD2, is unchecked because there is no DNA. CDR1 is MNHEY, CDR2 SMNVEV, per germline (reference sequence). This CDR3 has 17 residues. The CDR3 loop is CASSGGHSGSGANVLTF.

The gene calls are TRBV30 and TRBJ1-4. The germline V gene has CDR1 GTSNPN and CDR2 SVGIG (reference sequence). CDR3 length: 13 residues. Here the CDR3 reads CAWTGHENEKLFF.

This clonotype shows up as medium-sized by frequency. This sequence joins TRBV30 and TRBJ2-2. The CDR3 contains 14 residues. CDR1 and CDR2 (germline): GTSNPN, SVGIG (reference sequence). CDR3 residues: CAWSRVANTGELFF.

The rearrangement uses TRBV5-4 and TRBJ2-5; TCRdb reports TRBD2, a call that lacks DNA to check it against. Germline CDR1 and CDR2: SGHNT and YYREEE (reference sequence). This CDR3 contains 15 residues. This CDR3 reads CASSPRGGSIETQYF.

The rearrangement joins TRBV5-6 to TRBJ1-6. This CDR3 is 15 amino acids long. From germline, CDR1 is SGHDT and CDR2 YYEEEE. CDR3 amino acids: CASSSSPDYNSPLHF.

This CDR3 is CASTSGGGVYEQYF. The rearrangement uses TRBV21-1 and TRBJ2-7; TCRdb indicates TRBD2, and absent DNA this call remains unverified. TRBV21-1 is shown as a pseudogene. The CDR3 runs 14 residues.

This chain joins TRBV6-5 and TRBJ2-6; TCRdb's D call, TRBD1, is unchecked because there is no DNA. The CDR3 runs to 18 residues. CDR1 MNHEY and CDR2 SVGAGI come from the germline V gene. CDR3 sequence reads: CASSSGWQGAPGANVLTF.

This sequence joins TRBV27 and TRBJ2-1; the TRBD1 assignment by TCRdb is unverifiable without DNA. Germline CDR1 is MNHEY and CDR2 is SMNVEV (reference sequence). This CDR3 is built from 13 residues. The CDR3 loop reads CASSFLQGSEQFF.

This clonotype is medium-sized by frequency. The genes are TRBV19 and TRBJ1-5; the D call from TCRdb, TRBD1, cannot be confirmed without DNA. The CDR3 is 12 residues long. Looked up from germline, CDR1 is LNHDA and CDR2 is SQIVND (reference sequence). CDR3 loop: CASRGDNQPQHF.

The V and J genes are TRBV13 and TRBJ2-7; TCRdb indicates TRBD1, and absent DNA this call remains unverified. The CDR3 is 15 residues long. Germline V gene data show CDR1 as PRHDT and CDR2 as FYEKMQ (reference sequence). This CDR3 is CASSLTGQGSYEQYF. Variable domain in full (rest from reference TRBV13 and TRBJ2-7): AAGVIQSPRHLIKEKRETATLKCYPIPRHDTVYWYQQGPGQDPQFLISFYEKMQSDKGSIPDRFSAQQFSDYHSELNMSSLELGDSALYFCASSLTGQGSYEQYFGPGTRLTVT.

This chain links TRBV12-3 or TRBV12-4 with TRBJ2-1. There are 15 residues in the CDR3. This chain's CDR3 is CASHSAELEYNEQFF.

The CDR3 loop is CASSLKWGDDGYTF. V usage is TRBV6-1 and J usage is TRBJ1-2. This CDR3 is 14 amino acids long. Germline V gene lookup returns CDR1 MNHNS and CDR2 SASEGT.

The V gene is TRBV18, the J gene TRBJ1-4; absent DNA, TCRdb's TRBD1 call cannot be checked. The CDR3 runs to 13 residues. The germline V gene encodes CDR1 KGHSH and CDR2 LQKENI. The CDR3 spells CASSSPVMEKLFF.

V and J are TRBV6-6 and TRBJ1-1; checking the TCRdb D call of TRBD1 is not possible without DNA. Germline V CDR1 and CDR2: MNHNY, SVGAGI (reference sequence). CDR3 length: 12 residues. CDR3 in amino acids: CASSDRGNEAFF.

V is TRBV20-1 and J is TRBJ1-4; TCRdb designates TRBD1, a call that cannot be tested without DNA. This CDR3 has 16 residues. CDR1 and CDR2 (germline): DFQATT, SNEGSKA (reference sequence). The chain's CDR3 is CSAPPAHRGQEEKLFF.

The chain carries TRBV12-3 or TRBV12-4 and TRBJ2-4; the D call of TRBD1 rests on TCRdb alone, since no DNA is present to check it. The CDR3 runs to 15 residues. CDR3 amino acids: CASSDWDGRKNIQYF.

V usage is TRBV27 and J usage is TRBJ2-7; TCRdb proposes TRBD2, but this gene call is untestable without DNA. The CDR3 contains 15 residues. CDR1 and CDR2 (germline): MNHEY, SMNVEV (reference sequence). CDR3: CASSLREGSTYEQYF.

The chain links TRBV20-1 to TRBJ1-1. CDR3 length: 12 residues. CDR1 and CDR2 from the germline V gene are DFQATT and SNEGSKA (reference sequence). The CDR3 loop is CSAGDLGTEAFF.

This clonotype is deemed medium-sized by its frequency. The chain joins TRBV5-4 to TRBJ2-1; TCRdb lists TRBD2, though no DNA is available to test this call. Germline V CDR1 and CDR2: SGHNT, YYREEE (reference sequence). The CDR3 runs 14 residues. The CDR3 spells CASSLAGGGNEQFF. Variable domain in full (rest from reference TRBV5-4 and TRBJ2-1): ETGVTQSPTHLIKTRGQQVTLRCSSQSGHNTVSWYQQALGQGPQFIFQYYREEENGRGNFPPRFSGLQFPNYSSELNVNALELDDSALYLCASSLAGGGNEQFFGPGTRLTVL.

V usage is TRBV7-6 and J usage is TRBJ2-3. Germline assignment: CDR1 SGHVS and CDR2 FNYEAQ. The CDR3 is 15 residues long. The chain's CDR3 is CASSTFIGGTDTQYF.

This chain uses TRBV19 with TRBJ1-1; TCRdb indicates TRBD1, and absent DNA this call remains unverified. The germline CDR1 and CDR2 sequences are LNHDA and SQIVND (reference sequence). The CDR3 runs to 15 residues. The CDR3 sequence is CASSRMQGGITEAFF.